The 20 T cell receptor beta chains listed next were all sequenced from one sample in a study of post-analysis software for immune sequencing data. Unique molecular identifiers were present in the TCR beta cDNA libraries. TCRdb re-called the PCR reads with MiXCR, one entry per CDR3 protein. The repertoire includes about 800,000 distinct CDR3 sequences, less than 35% of them detected once, and around 0.56% sits in the top ten. Their target antigens are unknown. Findings and caveats of the study: Five TRBV segments were significantly more frequent in patients than in controls. TRBV5-6, TRBV5-1 and TRBV20-1 were among these segments.

Sequences were obtained from blood. The receptor set was obtained from a girl aged 5-17 years with multiple sclerosis.

V gene TRBV2 combines with J gene TRBJ1-5; 7 nucleotides agree with TRBD1. Losses at the gene ends were 6 bases for V and 7 bases for J; bases not matched to a gene: 9. The germline CDR1 and CDR2 sequences are SNHLY and FYNNEI. The CDR3 has 14 amino acids. CDR3 sequence (DNA): TGTGCCAGCAGCAAATGGACAGGCCCCCAGCCCCAGCATTTT. Its protein product is CASSKWTGPQPQHF.

This clonotype was detected only a few times. The chain couples TRBV20-1 to TRBJ2-7; the match to TRBD2 covers 10 bases. Germline values: CDR1 DFQATT, CDR2 SNEGSKA (reference sequence). The CDR3 contains 17 residues. V lost 0 bases to trimming and J lost 1 base; unmatched junction nucleotides: 9. The CDR3 loop reads CSARDLASGSGSYEQYF. CDR3 DNA sequence: TGCAGTGCTAGAGATCTCGCTAGCGGGAGTGGTTCCTACGAGCAGTACTTC.

This clonotype appeared once. The chain has TRBV4-3 and TRBJ2-3; 8 bases are a match to TRBD1. Trimming removed 5 bases from V and 5 bases from J; junction bases left unmatched: 9. Germline CDR1 is LGHNA and CDR2 is YSLEER. This CDR3 region has 15 residues. The CDR3 reads CASSSGRGLGDTQYF. CDR3 DNA: TGCGCCAGCAGCTCAGGCAGGGGGCTTGGAGATACGCAGTATTTT.

The gene calls are TRBV12-3 or TRBV12-4 and TRBJ2-5; D call uncertain. CDR3 size: 15 residues. Trimming cost V 1 base and J 3 bases, with 12 bases left between them. The CDR3 reads CASSLERVREETQYF. CDR3 coding DNA: TGTGCCAGCAGTTTAGAGAGAGTGAGAGAAGAGACCCAGTACTTC.

The rearrangement joins TRBV11-2 to TRBJ2-4; D may be TRBD1 or TRBD2 (5 bases each). The J call may be incorrect, as the DNA end agrees better with TRBJ2-7. The germline V gene encodes CDR1 SGHAT and CDR2 FQNNGV. The CDR3 contains 14 residues. CDR3 DNA: TGTGCCAGCACCCGGGACCTCGCTGGGGGCGAGCAGTACTTC. This encodes CASTRDLAGGEQYF.

This clonotype was counted at least ten times. The chain links TRBV27 to TRBJ2-1, with a tentative D call TRBD1 (7 bases). Germline V gene sequence: CDR1 MNHEY, CDR2 SMNVEV (reference sequence). V gave up 6 bases and J gave up 9 bases, with 21 bases separating them. This CDR3 region has 15 residues. The DNA of the CDR3 is TGTGCCAGCAGACTTCTGGCAGGGGGGATTGGTGAGCAGTTCTTC. Protein sequence: CASRLLAGGIGEQFF.

The rearrangement uses TRBV20-1 and TRBJ2-7, with a tentative D call TRBD2 (6 bases). The germline V and J ends were trimmed by 0 bases and 2 bases, with 14 bases remaining between them. CDR3 size: 15 residues. Germline V lookup: CDR1 DFQATT, CDR2 SNEGSKA (reference sequence). Here the CDR3 reads CSARDPRERTYEQYF. For the CDR3, the DNA is TGCAGTGCTAGAGATCCACGGGAGCGTACCTACGAGCAGTACTTC.

This clonotype is a singleton in its sample. Its ends do not fully match the called genes, so a read error is possible. V and J are TRBV29-1 and TRBJ2-3; TRBD2 matches 13 bases. Germline loops: CDR1 SQVTM, CDR2 ANQGSEA. The CDR3 is 14 amino acids. CDR3 DNA sequence: TGCAGCGCCAAAACTAGCGGGAGGGTCGATATGCAGTATTTT. Residues: CSAKTSGRVDMQYF.

The J gene is TRBJ2-4, the V gene TRBV20-1; D perhaps matches TRBD1 (6 bases). The V end was cut by 6 bases, the J end by 6 bases, with 12 bases between. Germline lookup yields CDR1 DFQATT and CDR2 SNEGSKA (reference sequence). This CDR3 is 12 amino acids long. CDR3 amino acids: CSARQVGNIQYF. In nucleotides, the CDR3 is TGCAGTGCAAGACAGGTCGGAAACATTCAGTACTTC.

This clonotype occurred a few times. The chain has TRBV2 and TRBJ2-7; D gene ambiguous. CDR1 is SNHLY, CDR2 FYNNEI, per germline. V shed 4 bases and J shed 4 bases, with 23 bases lying between them. This CDR3 comprises 17 residues. The CDR3 nucleotides are TGTGCCAGCAGTGTAGTTAGGTTCGTAACAGAGCTGTACGAGCAGTACTTC. Its protein is CASSVVRFVTELYEQYF.

Only a few counts were recorded for this clonotype. This chain links TRBV29-1 with TRBJ2-1, with 7 bases that match TRBD1. The V gene's germline CDR1 is SQVTM and CDR2 ANQGSEA. This CDR3 is built from 15 residues. After removal of 2 bases from V and 3 bases from J, the junction contained 7 bases not matched to a gene. The CDR3 DNA reads TGCAGCGTTGAAATTTGGGACAGTGACTACAATGAGCAGTTCTTC. Residues: CSVEIWDSDYNEQFF.

This clonotype was seen more than once but under ten times. The chain employs TRBV20-1 and TRBJ1-6; maybe TRBD1 (6 bases). The V gene's germline CDR1 is DFQATT and CDR2 SNEGSKA (reference sequence). Trimming left V 0 bases short and J 0 bases short, with 15 bases between. This CDR3 spans 18 amino acids. CDR3 in DNA: TGCAGTGCTAGAGATATAACCCGCAGGGGCTCCTATAATTCACCCCTCCACTTT. Encoded protein: CSARDITRRGSYNSPLHF.

This clonotype was detected ten times or more. The rearrangement joins TRBV7-8 to TRBJ2-1; no firm D call. The ends were cut back, 3 bases at V and 2 bases at J, with 8 bases in the middle. CDR1 SGHVS and CDR2 FQNEAQ come from the germline V gene. CDR3 length: 14 amino acids. The CDR3 nucleotides are TGTGCCAGCAGCTTCCCGGACCCCTACAATGAGCAGTTCTTC. Its translation: CASSFPDPYNEQFF.

V and J are TRBV7-2 and TRBJ2-1; 7 nucleotides agree with TRBD2. CDR3 length: 16 amino acids. Trimming at V came to 5 bases and at J to 5 bases, leaving 12 bases not matched to a gene. CDR1 is SGHTA, CDR2 FQGNSA, per germline. CDR3 coding DNA: TGTGCCAGCAGCCCTCCCGGGACTATTGGCCACAATGAGCAGTTCTTC. Residues: CASSPPGTIGHNEQFF.

This clonotype was detected many times. V is TRBV29-1 and J is TRBJ2-5; no clear D gene. Trimming cost V 6 bases and J 0 bases, with 11 bases left between them. The CDR3 covers 13 residues. Germline V gives CDR1 SQVTM, CDR2 ANQGSEA. The chain's CDR3 is CSVPGQHQETQYF. DNA for the CDR3: TGCAGCGTCCCCGGCCAGCACCAAGAGACCCAGTACTTC. Full variable domain (rest looked up from reference TRBV29-1 and TRBJ2-5): SAVISQKPSRDICQRGTSLTIQCQVDSQVTMMFWYRQQPGQSLTLIATANQGSEATYESGFVIDKFPISRPNLTFSTLTVSNMSPEDSSIYLCSVPGQHQETQYFGPGTRLLVL.

A word on this clonotype: One end of the junction varies from germline; a read error may be responsible. This chain uses TRBV24-1 with TRBJ2-6, with D possibly being TRBD2 (6 bases). This CDR3 comprises 13 residues. Germline V CDR1 and CDR2: KGHDR, SFDVKD. The CDR3, as DNA: TGTGCCACTCAAGGGACTGGGACCAACGTCCTGACTTTC. Translating it yields CATQGTGTNVLTF.

This clonotype was recorded a few times. This chain links TRBV10-3 with TRBJ2-5, with a weak D call TRBD1 (6 bases). The V and J ends lost 4 bases and 5 bases respectively, with 11 bases between them. CDR3 length equals 13 residues. Germline V gene lookup returns CDR1 ENHRY and CDR2 SYGVKD. In DNA form, the CDR3 reads TGTGCCATCAGTGGGGGGCGCAGGGAGACCCAGTACTTC. Amino acid sequence: CAISGGRRETQYF.

The DNA of the CDR3 is TGCAGTGCTAGTCTTGTGAGGGCGGGGCAAGAGACCCAGTACTTC. This codes for CSASLVRAGQETQYF. J is TRBJ2-5 and V is TRBV20-1; maybe TRBD2 (6 bases). V gave up 3 bases and J gave up 2 bases, with 16 bases separating them. Germline assignment: CDR1 DFQATT and CDR2 SNEGSKA (reference sequence). This CDR3 has 15 residues.

In this sample, this clonotype turned up a few times. The V and J genes are TRBV4-1 and TRBJ1-6; unclear D gene. Between the trimmed V and J ends, which lost 2 bases and 8 bases, there was a span of 7 bases. This CDR3 comprises 13 residues. Germline assignment: CDR1 MGHRA and CDR2 YSYEKL. The CDR3 reads CASSQSLDSPLHF. The CDR3 nucleotides are TGCGCCAGCAGCCAAAGTTTGGATTCACCCCTCCACTTT.

This chain joins TRBV28 and TRBJ2-4; tentative D call: TRBD1 (5 bases). The CDR3 consists of 12 residues. With 5 bases removed from V and 15 bases from J, the gap between germline ends came to 17 bases. Germline V gene lookup returns CDR1 MDHEN and CDR2 SYDVKM. CDR3 DNA sequence: TGTGCCAGCAGTCCCCCCGGTGGCAGGGCGTACTTC. This translates into CASSPPGGRAYF.